This T cell receptor beta chain stems from a study of OX40 agonist ivuxolimab in advanced cancers. Using immunoSEQ multiplex PCR, the repertoire was profiled, and TCRdb retains in-frame clones only, with some absent. The table shows 30,000 or so clones, with around four fifths occurring only once. The CDR3 has 13 amino acids. J is TRBJ2-5 and V is TRBV21-1; the D call of TRBD1 is as the table states it, not checked on the DNA. The J call is doubtful: the DNA matches TRBJ2-7 better. TRBV21-1 is a documented pseudogene. The sequences come from CD4+ or CD8+ T cells sorted from blood, collected in a trial of the OX40 agonist ivuxolimab. The TCR was taken from an adult with an advanced solid tumor such as melanoma, head and neck, liver or kidney cancer. CDR3 bases: TGTGCCAGCAGCAACAACAGGGGAGACGAGCAGTACTTC. This encodes CASSNNRGDEQYF.